These T cell receptor beta chains were read from a single sample in a study of blood T cell repertoires in COVID-19. This table comes from immunoSEQ multiplex PCR, and its TCRdb copy is limited to in-frame clones, with some not included. The profile covers roughly 220,000 clones, with roughly four fifths appearing a single time and approximately 3% taken by the ten largest. Sequencing was performed on peripheral blood. Receptors were obtained from a woman in her twenties or thirties who had recovered from COVID-19. CDR3s include the opening cysteine and the closing phenylalanine or tryptophan. A D gene is named only where the DNA matches it firmly. Some rows mark clone size as missing; the rest say once, few, many or name a class of expanded clone.

j_call	v_call	d_call	clone_size	cdr3_aa	cdr3_nt
TRBJ1-4	TRBV19	.	.	CARKRRRPGGTNEKLFF	TGTGCCAGAAAAAGGAGGCGGCCGGGCGGTACTAATGAAAAACTGTTTTTT
TRBJ2-7	TRBV9	TRBD2	.	CASSVAGGGTDEQYF	TGTGCCAGCAGCGTAGCTGGGGGAGGGACCGACGAGCAGTACTTC
TRBJ2-1	TRBV7-8	TRBD2	.	CASSLALAGDQREQFF	TGTGCCAGCAGCTTAGCTCTAGCGGGAGACCAGCGTGAGCAGTTCTTC
TRBJ2-7	TRBV14	TRBD1	.	CASSDRQGRPSSF	TGTGCCAGCAGCGACCGACAGGGCCGACCGTCGAGCTTC
TRBJ2-5	TRBV6-5	.	.	CASTLAEETQYF	TGTGCCAGCACGTTGGCAGAAGAGACCCAGTACTTC
TRBJ2-5	TRBV4-1	.	.	CASSQEETDQETQYF	TGCGCCAGCAGCCAAGAAGAGACAGACCAAGAGACCCAGTACTTC
TRBJ2-2	TRBV18	.	.	CASSPPYPDTGELFF	TGTGCCAGCTCACCACCGTATCCAGACACCGGGGAGCTGTTTTTT
TRBJ2-1	TRBV29-1	.	.	CSVESTGRYNEQFF	TGCAGCGTTGAAAGTACAGGGAGATACAATGAGCAGTTCTTC
TRBJ1-5	TRBV2	.	.	CASSEFSTEISNQPQHF	TGTGCCAGCAGTGAATTTTCGACAGAAATAAGCAATCAGCCCCAGCATTTT
TRBJ2-7	TRBV5-3	.	.	CARRYRRLGPYEQYF	TGTGCCCGGAGGTATAGGCGACTCGGGCCCTACGAGCAGTACTTC
TRBJ2-1	TRBV19	TRBD2	.	CASMGLAGGLNEQFF	TGTGCCAGTATGGGCCTAGCGGGAGGGCTCAATGAGCAGTTCTTC
TRBJ1-4	TRBV11-2	.	once	CASSGGGSEKLFF	TGTGCCAGCAGCGGGGGGGGGAGTGAAAAACTGTTTTTT
TRBJ2-1	TRBV12-5	.	.	CASGTLGGGPSSYNEQFF	TGTGCTAGTGGGACGTTGGGGGGAGGACCCAGCTCCTACAATGAGCAGTTCTTC
TRBJ1-4	TRBV27	TRBD1	.	CASLDRINEKLFF	TGTGCCAGCCTGGACAGGATTAATGAAAAACTGTTTTTT
TRBJ1-5	TRBV28	.	.	CASSLPTANQPQHF	TGTGCCAGCAGTTTACCAACAGCAAATCAGCCCCAGCATTTT
TRBJ2-2	TRBV5-1	TRBD2	.	CASSLSSGRVANTGELFF	TGCGCCAGCAGCTTGTCTAGCGGGAGAGTCGCGAACACCGGGGAGCTGTTTTTT
TRBJ1-2	TRBV7-9	.	.	CASSFPGLFYGYTF	TGTGCCAGCAGCTTCCCCGGACTATTCTATGGCTACACCTTC
TRBJ1-3	TRBV4-2	TRBD1	.	CASSQGTVGNTIYF	TGTGCCAGCAGCCAGGGGACAGTCGGAAACACCATATATTTT
TRBJ2-7	TRBV13	TRBD2	.	CASSLGRSGSSPYEQYF	TGTGCCAGCAGCCTGGGGAGGAGCGGGAGTTCCCCCTACGAGCAGTACTTC
TRBJ1-6	TRBV5-1	TRBD1	few	CASSLNWGQRTYNSPLHF	TGCGCCAGCAGCTTGAACTGGGGACAGAGGACCTATAATTCACCCCTCCACTTT
TRBJ1-2	TRBV6-5	TRBD1	.	CASSWGTGGHYGYTF	TGTGCCAGCAGTTGGGGGACAGGGGGGCACTATGGCTACACCTTC
TRBJ2-1	TRBV6-4	TRBD2	.	CASRLAPSYNEQFF	TGTGCCAGCAGACTAGCGCCTTCCTACAATGAGCAGTTCTTC
TRBJ1-1	TRBV28	.	few	CASSSLLIGQNTEAFF	TGTGCCAGCAGTTCTCTGTTAATCGGACAGAACACTGAAGCTTTCTTT
TRBJ2-5	TRBV6-5	.	.	CASLRGETQYF	TGTGCCAGTCTGCGCGGCGAGACCCAGTACTTC
TRBJ1-1	TRBV9	.	.	CASSVTGNTEAFF	TGTGCCAGCAGCGTAACGGGGAACACTGAAGCTTTCTTT
TRBJ1-5	TRBV5-6	TRBD1	many	CASSLGQGARNQPQHF	TGTGCCAGCAGCTTGGGACAGGGGGCTAGAAATCAGCCCCAGCATTTT
TRBJ2-7	TRBV28	TRBD1	few	CASQELGQPGAYEQYF	TGTGCCAGCCAGGAATTGGGACAGCCTGGGGCCTACGAGCAGTACTTC
TRBJ1-2	TRBV30	.	.	CAWNRAPNGYTF	TGTGCCTGGAACAGGGCGCCAAATGGCTACACCTTC